These 28 T cell receptor beta chains were sequenced from one sample in a study of CD8+ T cells in alopecia areata. Extracted from the samples, RNA was reverse transcribed into cDNA to serve as the sequencing template. Some clones are missing from TCRdb's copy, which holds only in-frame ones; the method was immunoSEQ multiplex PCR. This sample has roughly 120,000 clones, with more than 30% found just once. The sample taken for sequencing was CD4+ T cells sorted from blood. These TCRs come from a human donor with alopecia areata.

This clone was observed a single time. V usage is TRBV6-6 and J usage is TRBJ2-5, with a weak D call TRBD1 (6 bases). The CDR3 is 13 amino acids. Deletions cut 5 bases from V and 5 bases from J, with 12 bases between. The germline V gene has CDR1 MNHNY and CDR2 SVGAGI (reference sequence). CDR3 sequence reads: CASSTGLRETQYF. The CDR3 DNA sequence: TGTGCCAGCAGTACAGGGTTGAGGGAGACCCAGTACTTC.

A few counts support this clone. This chain joins TRBV29-1 and TRBJ1-1; no clear D. CDR1 is SQVTM, CDR2 ANQGSEA, per germline. The CDR3 runs 13 residues. The V and J ends lost 6 bases and 1 base respectively, with 12 bases between them. As DNA, the CDR3 is TGCAGCGTGGGCGGGGTTGCGAACACTGAAGCTTTCTTT. This gives the protein CSVGGVANTEAFF.

This clone appeared a few times. The chain links TRBV28 to TRBJ1-1; TRBD1 is a possible D gene (6 bases). Trimming cost V 6 bases and J 0 bases, with 23 bases left between them. The CDR3 consists of 18 residues. Germline-derived CDR1 and CDR2 are MDHEN and SYDVKM. CDR3 protein: CASRFPRGRGEMNTEAFF. CDR3 coding DNA: TGTGCCAGCAGGTTCCCCCGGGGCAGGGGCGAGATGAACACTGAAGCTTTCTTT.

This chain joins TRBV29-1 and TRBJ1-2; D is unresolved. The V and J ends lost 6 bases and 4 bases respectively, with 18 bases between them. The CDR3 extends over 14 amino acids. CDR1 and CDR2 (germline): SQVTM, ANQGSEA. The CDR3 DNA reads as TGCAGCGTCCCCAGGAAAGCAGAATTCTATGGCTACACCTTC. Translating it yields CSVPRKAEFYGYTF.

V usage is TRBV9 and J usage is TRBJ1-5; a weak D match, TRBD1 (5 bases). CDR1 and CDR2 from the germline V gene are SGDLS and YYNGEE. The germline V and J ends were trimmed by 0 bases and 4 bases, with 8 bases remaining between them. The CDR3 is made up of 14 amino acids. The CDR3 reads CASSVGGENQPQHF. In DNA, the CDR3 is TGTGCCAGCAGCGTAGGGGGGGAAAATCAGCCCCAGCATTTT.

This clone was picked up a small number of times. The chain couples TRBV7-2 to TRBJ1-5; D perhaps matches TRBD1 (5 bases). Trimming left V 5 bases short and J 7 bases short, with 15 bases between. Germline CDR1 SGHTA, CDR2 FQGNSA. This CDR3 comprises 14 residues. CDR3 loop: CASSPGTLQQPQHF. The CDR3 region has the DNA TGTGCCAGCAGCCCCGGGACGCTACAGCAGCCCCAGCATTTT.

This chain links TRBV6-5 with TRBJ1-2; a weak D match, TRBD1 (5 bases). Germline lookup yields CDR1 MNHEY and CDR2 SVGAGI. The CDR3 consists of 13 residues. V was pared by 6 bases and J by 7 bases, with 15 bases between. The CDR3 DNA reads TGTGCCAGCAGCCCGACAGCCCGGAGTGGCTACACCTTC. It yields the protein CASSPTARSGYTF.

This clone appeared a few times. Other nucleotide sequences from this sample produce the same CDR3. This chain joins TRBV4-1 and TRBJ1-5; no clear D gene. Germline V gene sequence: CDR1 MGHRA, CDR2 YSYEKL. The CDR3 length is 16 residues. V dropped 0 bases and J dropped 2 bases, with 11 bases sitting between them. The DNA for the CDR3 is TGCGCCAGCAGCCAAGATGGAGGGATCGGCAATCAGCCCCAGCATTTT. Its protein is CASSQDGGIGNQPQHF.

The rearrangement links TRBV28 to TRBJ2-5; TRBD2 is a possible D gene (6 bases). V was shortened by 7 bases and J by 0 bases, with 18 bases between the two germline ends. CDR1 and CDR2 (germline): MDHEN, SYDVKM. The CDR3 has 16 amino acids. The CDR3 here is CASKTSPSAHQETQYF. The CDR3 DNA follows: TGTGCCAGCAAAACATCCCCTAGCGCGCACCAAGAGACCCAGTACTTC.

This clone occurred a few times. For the CDR3, the DNA is TGTGCCAGGGGTCGTGGGCTAGCCAAAAACATTCAGTACTTC. Translation: CARGRGLAKNIQYF. V usage is TRBV27 and J usage is TRBJ2-4, with D hard to call. Between the trimmed V and J ends, which lost 9 bases and 0 bases, there was a span of 12 bases. Germline lookup yields CDR1 MNHEY and CDR2 SMNVEV (reference sequence). This CDR3 has 14 residues.

CDR3 region: CASSGQGAALHF. The CDR3 DNA sequence: TGTGCCAGCAGCGGACAGGGAGCGGCCCTCCACTTT. The rearrangement links TRBV2 to TRBJ1-6; TRBD1 agrees at 8 bases. The germline V gene encodes CDR1 SNHLY and CDR2 FYNNEI. CDR3 length: 12 amino acids. After removal of 6 bases from V and 14 bases from J, the junction contained 6 bases not matched to a gene. Full variable domain (rest looked up from reference TRBV2 and TRBJ1-6): EPEVTQTPSHQVTQMGQEVILRCVPISNHLYFYWYRQILGQKVEFLVSFYNNEISEKSEIFDDQFSVERPDGSNFTLKIRSTKLEDSAMYFCASSGQGAALHFGNGTRLTVT.

The V gene is TRBV29-1, the J gene TRBJ2-1; D may be TRBD2 (6 bases). Germline CDR1 and CDR2: SQVTM and ANQGSEA. This CDR3 comprises 16 residues. Trimming cost V 2 bases and J 7 bases, with 21 bases left between them. The CDR3 spells CSVESAYGLAVNEQFF. In DNA, the CDR3 is TGCAGCGTTGAATCCGCCTACGGGTTAGCGGTGAATGAGCAGTTCTTC.

This clone appeared many times. This chain uses TRBV14 with TRBJ2-4; 8 bases agree with TRBD2. The germline CDR1 and CDR2 sequences are SGHDN and FVKESK. The trim removed 3 bases at V and 1 base at J, leaving 5 bases unmatched. This CDR3 contains 16 residues. CDR3 coding DNA: TGTGCCAGCAGCCAGTTTCGGGGGGGTGCCAAAAACATTCAGTACTTC. Translated, it gives CASSQFRGGAKNIQYF.

This clone was seen more than once but under ten times. The chain joins TRBV28 to TRBJ2-5; 7 bases are shared with TRBD2. The CDR3 is 13 amino acids. Germline V gene data show CDR1 as MDHEN and CDR2 as SYDVKM. With 10 bases clipped from V and 9 bases from J, the junction kept 14 bases outside the gene matches. The chain's CDR3 is CATGSGTTGAQYF. The DNA of the CDR3 is TGTGCCACCGGATCCGGGACTACGGGGGCCCAGTACTTC. Filled out from reference TRBV28 and TRBJ2-5, the complete variable domain reads DVKVTQSSRYLVKRTGEKVFLECVQDMDHENMFWYRQDPGLGLRLIYFSYDVKMKEKGDIPEGYSVSREKKERFSLILESASTNQTSMYLCATGSGTTGAQYFGPGTRLLVL.

This clone was recorded a few times. The chain is built from TRBV7-2 and TRBJ2-3; 9 nucleotides line up with TRBD2. The ends lost 1 base at V and 3 bases at J; junction bases unmatched: 5. The CDR3 is made up of 16 amino acids. Per germline, CDR1 SGHTA and CDR2 FQGNSA. CDR3 DNA sequence: TGTGCCAGCAGCTTAGGGGGTAGCGGGAGTACAGATACGCAGTATTTT. It encodes CASSLGGSGSTDTQYF.

As regards this clone: Other DNA sequences from this sample encode an identical CDR3 as well. The chain employs TRBV29-1 and TRBJ1-1; D remains ambiguous. Germline V gives CDR1 SQVTM, CDR2 ANQGSEA. CDR3 length: 13 residues. Trimming took off 2 bases at V and 0 bases at J, with 7 bases between the two ends. The CDR3 sequence: CSVERTVNTEAFF. CDR3 nucleotides: TGCAGCGTTGAACGGACGGTGAACACTGAAGCTTTCTTT.

The chain links TRBV2 to TRBJ2-7, with D unresolved. V shed 1 base and J shed 1 base, with 2 bases lying between them. The CDR3 spans 12 residues. The germline V gene has CDR1 SNHLY and CDR2 FYNNEI. Here the CDR3 reads CASSEGSYEQYF. In DNA, the CDR3 is TGTGCCAGCAGTGAAGGATCCTACGAGCAGTACTTC.

This clone was counted a few times. The V call is TRBV29-1, the J call TRBJ1-1, with D hard to call. The CDR3 consists of 11 residues. V lost 3 bases and J lost 12, with 14 bases in between. The germline V gene has CDR1 SQVTM and CDR2 ANQGSEA. CDR3 sequence: CSVEEGRITFF. CDR3 DNA sequence: TGCAGCGTTGAGGAAGGCCGCATAACTTTCTTT.

The chain links TRBV11-2 to TRBJ2-2, with 9 bases identical to TRBD2. Germline CDR1 reads SGHAT; CDR2 reads FQNNGV. After removal of 4 bases from V and 6 bases from J, the junction contained 15 bases not matched to a gene. CDR3 length equals 18 residues. The CDR3 bases are TGTGCCAGCAGCTCCAGAAGCTCGCGGGAGGGCCTCGCCGGGGAGCTGTTTTTT. This encodes CASSSRSSREGLAGELFF.

This chain connects TRBV9 to TRBJ2-7; D is undetermined. From germline, CDR1 is SGDLS and CDR2 YYNGEE. There are 13 residues in the CDR3. Trimming removed 0 bases at V and 3 bases at J, with 7 bases between. CDR3 protein: CASSVGIGYEQYF. In DNA form, the CDR3 reads TGTGCCAGCAGCGTAGGGATAGGCTACGAGCAGTACTTC.

The chain joins TRBV5-1 to TRBJ2-5; TRBD2 matches 7 bases. Germline V gives CDR1 SGHRS, CDR2 YFSETQ. The CDR3 spans 17 residues. After removal of 2 bases from V and 5 bases from J, the junction contained 15 bases not matched to a gene. This chain's CDR3 is CASSFGAREARRETQYF. CDR3 nucleotides: TGCGCCAGCAGCTTCGGGGCTCGGGAGGCCCGACGGGAGACCCAGTACTTC.

This clone appeared a few times. The rearrangement joins TRBV6-5 to TRBJ2-5, with 9 bases aligning to TRBD1. The length of the CDR3 is 10 residues. From germline, CDR1 is MNHEY and CDR2 SVGAGI. After removal of 6 bases from V and 12 bases from J, the junction contained 2 bases not matched to a gene. As DNA, the CDR3 is TGTGCCAGCAGAAGGGACAGGGAGTACTTC. As protein: CASRRDREYF.

The chain is built from TRBV2 and TRBJ2-4; D unclear. V lost 6 bases and J 6 bases, leaving 3 bases between the germline ends. The CDR3 is 10 amino acids. Germline loops: CDR1 SNHLY, CDR2 FYNNEI. CDR3 region: CASRANIQYF. Here the CDR3 DNA reads TGTGCCAGCAGGGCAAACATTCAGTACTTC.

This clone was observed many times. The chain links TRBV28 to TRBJ1-5, with TRBD1 as a possible D gene (5 bases). CDR1 and CDR2 (germline): MDHEN, SYDVKM. V shed 2 bases and J shed 0 bases, with 14 bases lying between them. The CDR3 extends over 17 amino acids. The CDR3 bases are TGTGCCAGCAGTTTAATGGGACGCAAGAATAGCAATCAGCCCCAGCATTTT. Its translation is CASSLMGRKNSNQPQHF.

The rearrangement joins TRBV4-1 to TRBJ2-2; no firm D call. CDR1 is MGHRA and CDR2 is YSYEKL in the germline V gene. V lost 3 bases and J 1 base, leaving 3 bases between the germline ends. This CDR3 comprises 13 residues. This CDR3 reads CASSQMNTGELFF. CDR3 in DNA: TGCGCCAGCAGCCAGATGAACACCGGGGAGCTGTTTTTT.

The genes are TRBV28 and TRBJ2-5; D uncertain. The CDR3 is 16 amino acids. V lost 5 bases, J lost 5 bases, and 21 bases lay in between. CDR1 and CDR2 (germline): MDHEN, SYDVKM. CDR3 loop: CASSGSEAVVAETQYF. For the CDR3, the DNA is TGTGCCAGCAGTGGCAGCGAGGCGGTGGTCGCGGAGACCCAGTACTTC.

This chain connects TRBV4-3 to TRBJ2-1, with 7 bases aligning to TRBD2. V shed 0 bases, J shed 3 bases, and the junction held 2 bases outside the gene matches. Germline V gene data show CDR1 as LGHNA and CDR2 as YSLEER. This CDR3 spans 15 amino acids. As DNA, the CDR3 is TGCGCCAGCAGCCAAGAGGGGGGGGTCTACAATGAGCAGTTCTTC. Translating gives CASSQEGGVYNEQFF.

CDR3 nucleotides: TGTGCCAGCACCCCACAGTTTAACTATGGCTACACCTTC. It yields the protein CASTPQFNYGYTF. The rearrangement joins TRBV14 to TRBJ1-2; D is ambiguous. The CDR3 runs 13 residues. Deletions cut 7 bases from V and 1 base from J, with 10 bases between. Germline V gene data show CDR1 as SGHDN and CDR2 as FVKESK.